One and the same sample provided the 17 T cell receptor beta chains below, sequenced in a study of blood T cell repertoires in COVID-19. Method: immunoSEQ multiplex PCR; TCRdb's copy keeps in-frame clones and lacks some. The data show over 250,000 clones, about 86% seen once. Material for sequencing was peripheral blood. These TCRs come from a woman in her sixties or seventies with COVID-19, enrolled during active disease.

The chain carries TRBV7-9 and TRBJ1-2; D not resolved. This CDR3 region has 16 residues. In germline, CDR1 is SEHNR, CDR2 FQNEAQ (reference sequence). The V end lost 5 bases, the J end lost 5 bases, and 21 bases lay between the germline ends. Here the CDR3 reads CASSLSGSEVLYGYTF. The CDR3 bases are TGTGCCAGCAGCCTGAGCGGGTCGGAAGTCTTATATGGCTACACCTTC. Filled out from reference TRBV7-9 and TRBJ1-2, the complete variable domain reads DTGVSQNPRHKITKRGQNVTFRCDPISEHNRLYWYRQTLGQGPEFLTYFQNEAQLEKSRLLSDRFSAERPKGSFSTLEIQRTEQGDSAMYLCASSLSGSEVLYGYTFGSGTRLTVV.

The chain joins TRBV4-3 to TRBJ1-2; TRBD1 matches 11 bases. The length of the CDR3 is 15 residues. CDR1 and CDR2 (germline): LGHNA, YSLEER. With 3 bases clipped from V and 11 bases from J, the junction kept 11 bases outside the gene matches. The CDR3 DNA follows: TGCGCCAGCAGCCAGGCCGGGACAGGGGGTCTTAGTTACACCTTC. Protein: CASSQAGTGGLSYTF.

The count of this clone is one. The chain has TRBV18 and TRBJ1-1; possibly TRBD1 for D (5 bases). Deletions cut 1 base from V and 10 bases from J, with 13 bases between. The germline V gene encodes CDR1 KGHSH and CDR2 LQKENI. The CDR3 totals 13 residues. Written as DNA, the CDR3 is TGTGCCAGCTCACCACTAAACCAGGGATTAGCTTTCTTT. Protein product: CASSPLNQGLAFF.

This clone was detected a few times. The chain uses TRBV12-5 and TRBJ2-2; maybe TRBD2 (6 bases). The CDR3 has 17 amino acids. The germline V gene encodes CDR1 LGHNT and CDR2 FRNRAP. Trimming took off 0 bases at V and 2 bases at J, with 13 bases between the two ends. Here the CDR3 reads CASGLVRLADNTGELFF. Here the CDR3 DNA reads TGTGCTAGTGGTTTGGTACGTTTAGCGGATAACACCGGGGAGCTGTTTTTT.

The CDR3 sequence is CASSLGPSGGANGELFF. The DNA of the CDR3 is TGTGCCAGCAGCTTGGGGCCCAGCGGGGGGGCGAACGGGGAGCTGTTTTTT. This chain links TRBV5-5 with TRBJ2-2; TRBD2 agrees at 10 bases. CDR1 SGHKS and CDR2 YYEKEE come from the germline V gene (reference sequence). The length of the CDR3 is 17 residues. J was trimmed by 7 bases and V by 0 bases; bases with no gene match: 9.

The V gene is TRBV28, the J gene TRBJ2-7, with 7 bases that match TRBD2. The germline V gene encodes CDR1 MDHEN and CDR2 SYDVKM. V shed 6 bases and J 3 bases; nucleotides not matched to a gene: 5. This CDR3 has 13 amino acids. The CDR3 reads CASRHGLVYEQYF. DNA of the CDR3: TGTGCCAGCAGGCACGGACTAGTCTACGAGCAGTACTTC. The full variable domain, with the rest looked up from reference TRBV28 and TRBJ2-7, is DVKVTQSSRYLVKRTGEKVFLECVQDMDHENMFWYRQDPGLGLRLIYFSYDVKMKEKGDIPEGYSVSREKKERFSLILESASTNQTSMYLCASRHGLVYEQYFGPGTRLTVT.

The rearrangement joins TRBV3-1 (or the pseudogene TRBV3-2) to TRBJ2-1, with D unresolved. Germline CDR1 LGHDT, CDR2 YNNKEL (reference sequence). The CDR3 covers 12 residues. V dropped 3 bases and J dropped 7 bases, with 7 bases sitting between them. The CDR3 sequence: CASSHNWNEQFF. CDR3 DNA sequence: TGTGCCAGCAGCCATAACTGGAATGAGCAGTTCTTC.

The chain combines TRBV28 with TRBJ2-7; 9 nucleotides line up with TRBD1. The CDR3 runs to 15 residues. With 5 bases clipped from V and 4 bases from J, the junction kept 9 bases outside the gene matches. The V gene's germline CDR1 is MDHEN and CDR2 SYDVKM. The CDR3: CASSLAGTGSYEQYF. CDR3 bases: TGTGCCAGCAGTCTGGCTGGGACAGGGTCATACGAGCAGTACTTC.

CDR3 coding DNA: TGCGCCAGCTATAGTGGCTCCTACAATGAGCAGTTCTTC. It is translated as CASYSGSYNEQFF. The J gene is TRBJ2-1, the V gene TRBV10-2; D is ambiguous. Trimming took 8 bases from V and 0 from J, leaving 8 bases between them. This CDR3 is built from 13 residues. The germline gives CDR1 WSHSY, CDR2 SAAADI.

This chain joins TRBV5-4 and TRBJ2-5, with D perhaps matching TRBD2 (5 bases). Trimming took 3 bases from V and 5 from J, leaving 17 bases between them. From germline, CDR1 is SGHNT and CDR2 YYREEE (reference sequence). CDR3 length: 15 amino acids. For the CDR3, the DNA is TGTGCCAGCAGCTCGACGGCCGGACTTCGGGAGACCCAGTACTTC. The encoded protein is CASSSTAGLRETQYF.

The rearrangement joins TRBV30 to TRBJ1-6, with 7 bases aligning to TRBD1. Germline CDR1 is GTSNPN and CDR2 is SVGIG (reference sequence). CDR3 size: 15 residues. The ends lost 4 bases at V and 1 base at J; junction bases unmatched: 4. The CDR3 nucleotides read TGTGCCTGGAACCGGGACAGTTCCTATAATTCACCCCTCCACTTT. Protein sequence: CAWNRDSSYNSPLHF.

This clone has just a few counts. At the DNA level, this CDR3 is encoded by other sequences in the same sample as well. The chain employs TRBV20-1 and TRBJ2-5, with D hard to call. This CDR3 region has 10 residues. Germline V gene lookup returns CDR1 DFQATT and CDR2 SNEGSKA (reference sequence). V lost 5 bases to trimming and J lost 4 bases, with 5 bases between them. Here the CDR3 DNA reads TGCAGTGCTCCTCGAGAGACCCAGTACTTC. Protein sequence: CSAPRETQYF.

In nucleotides, the CDR3 is TGCGCCAGCAGCCAAGTAGAGGGCAGTTTGAACACTGAAGCTTTCTTT. This encodes CASSQVEGSLNTEAFF. The J gene is TRBJ1-1, the V gene TRBV4-3; D remains unclear. Germline CDR1 and CDR2: LGHNA and YSLEER. The CDR3 is made up of 16 amino acids. V was pared by 1 base and J by 0 bases, with 12 bases between.

This chain uses TRBV15 with TRBJ1-3; D perhaps matches TRBD1 (6 bases). The germline V and J ends were trimmed by 1 base and 0 bases, with 7 bases remaining between them. This CDR3 has 15 amino acids. Germline V gives CDR1 LNHNV, CDR2 YYDKDF (reference sequence). Here the CDR3 reads CATSRGRGSGNTIYF. As DNA, the CDR3 is TGTGCCACCAGCAGAGGCAGGGGCTCTGGAAACACCATATATTTT.

The chain is built from TRBV4-1 and TRBJ2-3, with 9 bases lining up with TRBD2. Germline CDR1 reads MGHRA; CDR2 reads YSYEKL. The ends lost 1 base at V and 0 bases at J; junction bases unmatched: 5. The CDR3 has 17 residues. DNA for the CDR3: TGCGCCAGCAGCCAAGGCCCAGCGGGGGGAAGCACAGATACGCAGTATTTT. It translates to CASSQGPAGGSTDTQYF.

The V call is TRBV9, the J call TRBJ2-1, with TRBD2 identical over 10 bases. The CDR3 has 18 amino acids. Unmatched junction bases numbered 10, after V lost 0 bases and J lost 4 bases. Per the germline V gene, CDR1 is SGDLS and CDR2 is YYNGEE. The CDR3 spells CASSVGDSGGSFYNEQFF. CDR3 nucleotides: TGTGCCAGCAGCGTAGGAGATAGCGGGGGGTCTTTTTACAATGAGCAGTTCTTC.

The V gene is TRBV11-3, the J gene TRBJ1-1, with a possible D match to TRBD1 (5 bases). CDR3 length: 14 residues. Germline V lookup: CDR1 SGHNT, CDR2 YENEEA. Between the trimmed V and J ends, which lost 5 bases and 5 bases, there was a span of 15 bases. In DNA form, the CDR3 reads TGTGCCAGCAGCCCTAACTCTAGGGGAACTGAAGCTTTCTTT. Translated, it gives CASSPNSRGTEAFF.